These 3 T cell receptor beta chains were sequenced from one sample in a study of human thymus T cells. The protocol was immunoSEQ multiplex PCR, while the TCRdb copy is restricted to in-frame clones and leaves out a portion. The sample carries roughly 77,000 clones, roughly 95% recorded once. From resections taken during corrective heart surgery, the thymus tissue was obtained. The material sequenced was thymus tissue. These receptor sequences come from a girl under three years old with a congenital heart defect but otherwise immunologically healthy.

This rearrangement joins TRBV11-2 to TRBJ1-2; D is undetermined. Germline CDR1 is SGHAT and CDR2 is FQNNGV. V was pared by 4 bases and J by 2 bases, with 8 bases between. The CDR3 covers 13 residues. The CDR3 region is CASSWRENYGYTF. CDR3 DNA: TGTGCCAGCAGCTGGAGAGAAAACTATGGCTACACCTTC.

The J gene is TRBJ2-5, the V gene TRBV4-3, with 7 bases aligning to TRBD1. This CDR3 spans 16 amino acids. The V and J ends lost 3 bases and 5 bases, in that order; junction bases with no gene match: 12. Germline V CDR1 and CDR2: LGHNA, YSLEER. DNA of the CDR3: TGCGCCAGCAGCCATGAGACAGGGCCCGACTCGGAGACCCAGTACTTC. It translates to CASSHETGPDSETQYF.

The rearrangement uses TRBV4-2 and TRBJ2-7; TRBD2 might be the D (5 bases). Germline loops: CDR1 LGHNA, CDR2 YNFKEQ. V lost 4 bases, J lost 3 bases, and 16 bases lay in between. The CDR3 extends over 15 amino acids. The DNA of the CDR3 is TGTGCCAGCAGCCGCCCGGGGAGTTCTAACTACGAGCAGTACTTC. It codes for CASSRPGSSNYEQYF.